The TCR beta chain under discussion was sequenced for a study of blood T cell repertoires in COVID-19. Data came from immunoSEQ multiplex PCR; TCRdb stores just in-frame clones and leaves some out. Among around 240,000 clones, roughly four fifths were seen once, and the ten largest hold roughly 7.4%. Germline V gene sequence: CDR1 SGHTA, CDR2 FQGNSA. V lost 5 bases and J lost 8, with 18 bases in between. The CDR3 is 15 amino acids. Sequences were obtained from peripheral blood. This TCR derives from a woman between 50 and 59 years old with acute or convalescent COVID-19. V and J are TRBV7-2 and TRBJ1-4; D may be TRBD1 (5 bases). The CDR3 bases are TGTGCCAGCAGCCTTCAGGTTCAGGCAGGGGAAAAACTGTTTTTT. Translating it yields CASSLQVQAGEKLFF. The whole variable domain, remainder taken from reference TRBV7-2 and TRBJ1-4, is GAGVSQSPSNKVTEKGKDVELRCDPISGHTALYWYRQSLGQGLEFLIYFQGNSAPDKSGLPSDRFSAERTGGSVSTLTIQRTQQEDSAVYLCASSLQVQAGEKLFFGSGTQLSVL.